The 4 T cell receptor beta chains below all came from one sample that was sequenced in a study of regulatory T cells in long-lasting Graves disease. Arm-PCR of CDR3 regions and iRepertoire HTBI primers were used to build TCR beta libraries. Each CDR3 protein is one row after TCRdb ran MiXCR on the multiplex PCR reads. The table records roughly 360,000 distinct CDR3 sequences, approximately 12% of them present only once. Stated time point: newly diagnosed GD, antithyroid drugs for less than 3 months. After RNA was extracted from PBMCs, the TCR library was made from it. The same sample was also used in a study of T cells in Graves' hyperthyroidism and ophthalmopathy.

Sequencing was performed on peripheral blood mononuclear cells (PBMCs), taken at new diagnosis, from a patient treated with antithyroid drugs. The receptors stem from a young woman with Graves disease.

This clonotype was seen many times. As DNA, the CDR3 is TGCGCCAGCAGCTTGTTTGCCAGGGACTACGAGCAGTACTTC. Translated: CASSLFARDYEQYF. The chain links TRBV5-1 to TRBJ2-7; tentatively, D is TRBD1 (5 bases). The CDR3 consists of 14 residues. The germline V gene has CDR1 SGHRS and CDR2 YFSETQ. V was clipped by 1 base and J by 3 bases, with 11 bases between them.

This clonotype came up many times. The chain recombines TRBV30 with TRBJ2-2; D not resolved. This CDR3 region has 13 residues. V was clipped by 7 bases and J by 4 bases, with 13 bases between them. Per germline, CDR1 GTSNPN and CDR2 SVGIG (reference sequence). The CDR3 is CAYGQAITGELFF. The CDR3 DNA is TGTGCCTACGGGCAGGCGATCACCGGGGAGCTGTTTTTT.

CDR3 region: CSATQGGETRRYEQYF. In DNA, the CDR3 is TGCAGTGCTACCCAGGGGGGCGAAACTAGAAGATACGAGCAGTACTTC. The chain is built from TRBV20-1 and TRBJ2-7; possibly TRBD1 for D (7 bases). V was pared by 4 bases and J by 4 bases, with 23 bases between. This CDR3 is built from 16 residues. Germline V gives CDR1 DFQATT, CDR2 SNEGSKA (reference sequence).

This clonotype came up many times. The chain is built from TRBV6-1 and TRBJ2-2; D possibly corresponds to TRBD2 (5 bases). Trimming took off 8 bases at V and 2 bases at J, with 9 bases between the two ends. This CDR3 is built from 13 residues. The germline gives CDR1 MNHNS, CDR2 SASEGT. In DNA form, the CDR3 reads TGTGCCAGCGGAGGAGAAAACACCGGGGAGCTGTTTTTT. Encoded protein: CASGGENTGELFF.